The TCR beta chain described here comes from a study of OX40 agonist ivuxolimab in advanced cancers. Study-wide points: Blood T cells, both CD4+ and CD8+, expanded clonally by week 6 at 0.1 to 3.0 mg/kg. Clonal expansion was among the lowest in partial responders at 0.1-3.0 mg/kg, especially CD8+. On average, CD8+ T cells showed a greater number of expanded clones than CD4+.

Note on this clone: The target antigen is unknown.

This CDR3 has 14 residues. V was pared by 7 bases and J by 8 bases, with 6 bases of the junction left unmatched. Germline assignment: CDR1 LNHDA and CDR2 SQIVND (reference sequence). Using immunoSEQ multiplex PCR, the repertoire was profiled, and TCRdb retains in-frame clones only, with some absent. This sample carries 80,000 to 100,000 clones, 90% to 95% of them seen once, and the ten largest clones take roughly 2.6%. Sequenced material: CD4+ or CD8+ T cells sorted from blood, taken in a trial of the OX40 agonist ivuxolimab. This receptor was obtained from an adult with an advanced solid tumor such as melanoma, head and neck, liver or kidney cancer. The gene calls are TRBV19 and TRBJ1-6, with TRBD1 identical over 9 bases. In nucleotides, the CDR3 is TGTGCCAGTACCTCACAGGGGGCTGATTCACCCCTCCACTTT. Translating it yields CASTSQGADSPLHF. Looking up the rest from reference TRBV19 and TRBJ1-6 gives the full variable domain: DGGITQSPKYLFRKEGQNVTLSCEQNLNHDAMYWYRQDPGQGLRLIYYSQIVNDFQKGDIAEGYSVSREKKESFPLTVTSAQKNPTAFYLCASTSQGADSPLHFGNGTRLTVT.